One sample yielded the 12 T cell receptor beta chains listed below, sequenced in a study of PD-1 blockade in classical Hodgkin lymphoma. No patient escaped relapse after autologous stem cell transplantation, and brentuximab vedotin exposure varied. Only in-frame clones appear in the TCRdb table, and some are missing; sequencing was by immunoSEQ multiplex PCR. The repertoire holds some 100,000 clones, with around 90% as singletons. This specimen was peripheral blood mononuclear cells (PBMCs), taken at baseline. These receptors originate from a human donor with classical Hodgkin lymphoma.

The chain carries TRBV28 and TRBJ2-1, with unresolved D. Per germline, CDR1 MDHEN and CDR2 SYDVKM. The ends were cut back, 6 bases at V and 13 bases at J, with 22 bases in the middle. The CDR3 runs to 14 residues. In DNA form, the CDR3 reads TGTGCCAGCAGGATGGCCCCTATCTCAACATCTCAGTTCTTC. It yields the protein CASRMAPISTSQFF.

This rearrangement joins TRBV6-1 to TRBJ2-7; tentatively, D is TRBD1 (5 bases). CDR1 is MNHNS and CDR2 is SASEGT in the germline V gene. Trimming stripped 4 bases from V and 2 bases from J, with 12 bases between. The CDR3 runs 14 residues. The CDR3 nucleotides are TGTGCCAGCAGTGGGGGCAGGGTCCCCTACGAGCAGTACTTC. Translated, it gives CASSGGRVPYEQYF.

The gene calls are TRBV30 and TRBJ2-1, with 7 bases lining up with TRBD2. Germline lookup yields CDR1 GTSNPN and CDR2 SVGIG (reference sequence). V lost 1 base and J lost 6; bases outside the gene matches: 12. The CDR3 loop spans 16 amino acids. The CDR3 protein is CAWSAWGLSLGNEQFF. CDR3 in DNA: TGTGCCTGGAGTGCGTGGGGACTATCGCTAGGCAATGAGCAGTTCTTC. Combining the CDR3 with reference TRBV30 and TRBJ2-1 gives the whole variable domain SQTIHQWPATLVQPVGSPLSLECTVEGTSNPNLYWYRQAAGRGLQLLFYSVGIGQISSEVPQNLSASRPQDRQFILSSKKLLLSDSGFYLCAWSAWGLSLGNEQFFGPGTRLTVL.

V and J are TRBV11-3 and TRBJ1-1; D is possibly TRBD1 (5 bases). Germline V gene sequence: CDR1 SGHNT, CDR2 YENEEA. The CDR3 covers 14 residues. V was trimmed by 5 bases and J by 2 bases, leaving 12 bases between them. CDR3 DNA: TGTGCCAGCAGCCGGGACGGGCCAAACACTGAAGCTTTCTTT. This encodes CASSRDGPNTEAFF.

The rearrangement joins TRBV5-1 to TRBJ1-1; TRBD1 aligns across 7 bases. CDR1 SGHRS and CDR2 YFSETQ come from the germline V gene. With 7 bases clipped from V and 1 base from J, the junction kept 7 bases outside the gene matches. The CDR3 consists of 14 residues. The CDR3 here is CASSTQGGNTEAFF. CDR3 nucleotides: TGCGCCAGCTCCACCCAGGGGGGGAACACTGAAGCTTTCTTT.

J is TRBJ2-1 and V is TRBV2; 10 bases map to TRBD2. The V gene's germline CDR1 is SNHLY and CDR2 FYNNEI. This CDR3 is built from 13 residues. V lost 10 bases, J lost 7 bases, and 7 bases stayed unmatched. CDR3 sequence (DNA): TGTGCCAACCTAGCGGGAGTCGGAAATGAGCAGTTCTTC. Translating it yields CANLAGVGNEQFF.

V is TRBV19 and J is TRBJ1-1; 7 bases are a match to TRBD1. Trimming at V came to 3 bases and at J to 3 bases, leaving 1 base not matched to a gene. The CDR3 length is 13 residues. CDR1 LNHDA and CDR2 SQIVND come from the germline V gene (reference sequence). CDR3 loop: CASSITGDTEAFF. The CDR3 DNA follows: TGTGCCAGTAGTATCACAGGGGACACTGAAGCTTTCTTT.

This chain joins TRBV27 and TRBJ2-1; D might be TRBD1 or TRBD2, each matching 6 bases. Germline values: CDR1 MNHEY, CDR2 SMNVEV (reference sequence). The ends were cut back, 5 bases at V and 3 bases at J, with 17 bases in the middle. This CDR3 has 16 amino acids. CDR3 DNA sequence: TGTGCCAGCAGTCCTCTGGGGGGCTTAGACTACAATGAGCAGTTCTTC. This sequence encodes CASSPLGGLDYNEQFF.

J is TRBJ1-1 and V is TRBV5-1; unclear D gene. CDR1 SGHRS and CDR2 YFSETQ come from the germline V gene. This CDR3 spans 12 amino acids. V was cut by 0 bases and J by 9 bases, with 9 bases left in between. The CDR3 is CASSLEVGKAFF. The DNA for the CDR3 is TGCGCCAGCAGCTTGGAGGTAGGGAAAGCTTTCTTT.

The CDR3 is CASSPREAGGPNEQFF. The CDR3 DNA reads as TGCGCCAGCAGTCCTCGGGAGGCGGGAGGGCCCAATGAGCAGTTCTTC. The chain links TRBV10-1 to TRBJ2-1; 9 bases are shared with TRBD2. Trimming at V came to 5 bases and at J to 6 bases, leaving 11 bases not matched to a gene. The CDR3 has 16 amino acids. Germline V gene data show CDR1 as WNHNN and CDR2 as SYGVQD (reference sequence).

The chain has TRBV6-5 and TRBJ2-5; D not resolved. The J call may be in error: the DNA end matches TRBJ2-7 better. CDR1 is MNHEY, CDR2 SVGAGI, per germline. This CDR3 comprises 14 residues. The CDR3 is CASVNPSPTYEQYF. DNA for the CDR3: TGTGCCAGCGTAAACCCTTCTCCTACTTACGAGCAGTACTTC.

The CDR3 reads CAWRRWHNEQFF. The CDR3 DNA is TGTGCCTGGAGGCGCTGGCACAATGAGCAGTTCTTC. The chain links TRBV30 to TRBJ2-1; D uncertain. Per germline, CDR1 GTSNPN and CDR2 SVGIG (reference sequence). CDR3 length: 12 residues. The V and J ends lost 3 bases and 5 bases respectively, with 8 bases between them.